This T cell receptor (beta chain) was captured by sequencing in a study of T cells in Graves' hyperthyroidism and ophthalmopathy (dated by TCRdb to about 2019). Turning to the overall study: To identify TCR V-J signatures that set the groups apart, the researchers used a discovery cohort of roughly 100 patients, made up of around 42 with Graves' ophthalmopathy and about 60 with stable Graves' hyperthyroidism. In about 6 Graves' hyperthyroidism patients, the study also compared T-cell repertoires from thyroid tissue with T-cell repertoires from blood. Following sampling, methimazole starting at 30 mg daily was given to hyperthyroidism patients, and high-dose intravenous methylprednisolone was given to ophthalmopathy patients. The 100 or so discovery patients were divided at random into training and test sets in a 7:3 ratio. Prospective prediction of ophthalmopathy was tested in an independent validation cohort of 18 to 20 hyperthyroidism patients and approximately 17 patients who later progressed to ophthalmopathy. TCR Vbeta CDR3 sequencing of 120 to 150 peripheral blood samples (under 45 ophthalmopathy, 75 to 85 hyperthyroidism and roughly 17 progressor patients) is reported in the paper. The paper's findings and limits, for the study overall: Most expanded thyroid clonotypes (frequency above 0.001) were also detected in blood, suggesting blood repertoires may reflect thyroid immune responses. In cross-validation, a model built on a 13 V-J signature told ophthalmopathy apart from stable hyperthyroidism with approximately 90% sensitivity and approximately 81% specificity, and in testing the same model reached 80%/75%. No statistical method was used to fix the sample size in advance, and group allocation was not hidden from the investigators. In validation, progression to ophthalmopathy was predicted by the model with roughly 71% sensitivity and 72% to 80% specificity, a median of approximately 7.1 months before onset.

TCR beta CDR3 regions were amplified from RNA transcripts. The first round of RT-PCR for the TCR CDR3 was performed with the HTBI primer set and the Qiagen OneStep RT-PCR kit. A second multiplex PCR round built the libraries, followed by size selection and purification. Paired-end sequencing of the libraries was performed with 100 bp reads on an Illumina HiSeq2000. The paper's processing steps were these. SOAPnuke was used to process the raw data, removing reads that contained adapters or uncalled bases, had a mean Phred below 15, or lacked an exact match to the constant primer or identifier. High-quality paired reads were merged with COPE v1.2.5, and unique nucleotide sequences were defined as clonotypes. MiTCR v1.1 was used to align clonotypes to the IMGT TRBV, TRBD and TRBJ reference segments. Only V-J combinations with frequency above 0.0001, covering 99% to 99.2% of repertoires, were analysed. The TCS score was defined as the ratio of F50 (clonal expansion) to E x V (chaos), calculated using BLOSUM62-based TCRdist between CDR3 peptides within each V-J. Welch's t-statistics and random forest reduced around 550 V-J features to about 12, which were used in a naive Bayes classifier (R e1071). The Morisita-Horn index was used to measure how similar the thyroid and blood repertoires were. TCRdb reprocessing: public reads trimmed at Q25 with fastp, clones called with MiXCR, in-frame beta chains kept. Entries that share a CDR3 protein sequence are merged under the most common genes and DNA. In this record, the V and J calls reflect TCRdb's handling and not the investigators' own analysis. This sample gives roughly 510,000 distinct CDR3 sequences in total; 40% to 50% of them show up just once. The ten largest clones represent approximately 44% of the sample.

The trim is 5 bases for V and 5 bases for J, with a gap of 10 bases between the germline ends. Measured from the cysteine to the phenylalanine, the CDR3 is 13 residues long. The entry retains the CDR3 DNA only, 39 bases that are in frame from base 1. Based on the germline V gene (reference sequence), the CDR1 and CDR2 sequences are SEHNR and FQNEAQ. The study excluded patients with uncontrolled infections, other autoimmune diseases, pregnancy or lactation. Diagnoses were based on clinical symptoms, serum thyroxine and TRAb, thyroid ultrasound and orbital computed tomography. Total RNA was extracted using Trizol reagent, and RNA quality was assessed on an Agilent 2100 Bioanalyzer. This clonotype has a handful of counts. Its antigen is still unknown. No clone much larger than this one lies a single base away; base qualities are absent.

The chain is encoded by TRBV7-9 joined to TRBJ2-1; TRBD2 is a possible D gene, resting on 6 matching bases. Sequences were obtained from peripheral blood or thyroid tissue (not recorded which). This sequence originates from an adult woman with Graves' disease, either hyperthyroidism or ophthalmopathy (not recorded which). CDR3 loop: CASSSGRHNEQFF. The DNA is as follows: TGTGCCAGCAGCAGCGGGCGGCACAATGAGCAGTTCTTC. Beyond the CDR3, the reference TRBV7-9 and TRBJ2-1 genes provide the residues; the full variable domain reads: DTGVSQNPRHKITKRGQNVTFRCDPISEHNRLYWYRQTLGQGPEFLTYFQNEAQLEKSRLLSDRFSAERPKGSFSTLEIQRTEQGDSAMYLCASSSGRHNEQFFGPGTRLTVL.